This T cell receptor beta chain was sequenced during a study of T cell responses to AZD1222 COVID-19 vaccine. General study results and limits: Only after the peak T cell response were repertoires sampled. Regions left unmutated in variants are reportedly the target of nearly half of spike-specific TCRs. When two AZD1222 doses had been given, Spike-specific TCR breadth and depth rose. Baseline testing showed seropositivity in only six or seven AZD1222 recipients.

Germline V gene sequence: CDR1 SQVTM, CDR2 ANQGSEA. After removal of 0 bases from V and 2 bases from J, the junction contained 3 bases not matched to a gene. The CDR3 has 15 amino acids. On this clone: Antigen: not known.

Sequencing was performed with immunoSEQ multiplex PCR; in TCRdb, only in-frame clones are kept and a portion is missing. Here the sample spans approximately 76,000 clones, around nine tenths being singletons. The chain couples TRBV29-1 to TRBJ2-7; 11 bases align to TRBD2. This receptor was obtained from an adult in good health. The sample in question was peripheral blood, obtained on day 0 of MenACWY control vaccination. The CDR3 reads CSVEDELAGAYEQYF. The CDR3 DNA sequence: TGCAGCGTTGAAGACGAACTAGCGGGAGCCTACGAGCAGTACTTC.